A selection of T cell receptor beta chains follows, all from one sample in a study of T cell repertoires in ileal Crohn's disease. Libraries were prepared by immunoSEQ multiplex PCR; TCRdb keeps only in-frame clonotypes and omits some of them. The table records roughly 2,400 clones, under 70% of them present only once. Input material: ileal tissue. Receptor source: an adult with Crohn's disease. Each CDR3 is given with its conserved first and last residue. The order of the fields is D gene, J gene, V gene, clone size, CDR3 protein, CDR3 DNA. A D gene is named only where the DNA matches it firmly. For some rows the clone size is stated as once, few or many, or as a class when expanded; others skip it.

TRBD1 TRBJ1-6 TRBV6-6 - CASSSSRTGDNSPLHF TGTGCCAGCAGCTCCTCAAGGACAGGGGATAATTCACCCCTCCACTTT
- TRBJ2-5 TRBV18 few CASSSQETQYF TGTGCCAGCTCCTCTCAAGAGACCCAGTACTTC
TRBD2 TRBJ2-7 TRBV7-2 - CASIPGGLAGDPTSYEQYF TGTGCCAGCATCCCGGGGGGGTTAGCGGGGGACCCAACCTCCTACGAGCAGTACTTC
- TRBJ1-1 TRBV4-2 - CASSQGLGTEAFF TGTGCCAGCAGCCAAGGACTAGGAACTGAAGCTTTCTTT
- TRBJ2-2 TRBV10-1 - CASSESSSGNTGELFF TGCGCCAGCAGTGAGTCATCCAGTGGGAACACCGGGGAGCTGTTTTTT
- TRBJ1-1 TRBV11-2 - CASSLRQDTEAFF TGTGCCAGCAGCCTAAGACAGGACACTGAAGCTTTCTTT
- TRBJ2-7 TRBV5-1 - CASSPLDRYEQYF TGCGCCAGCAGCCCGCTAGACAGGTACGAGCAGTACTTC
- TRBJ2-3 TRBV6-5 few CASSKLIADTQYF TGTGCCAGCAGCAAACTGATTGCAGATACGCAGTATTTT
- TRBJ2-2 TRBV19 few CASSINEYTGELFF TGTGCCAGTAGTATTAATGAGTACACCGGGGAGCTGTTTTTT
TRBD1 TRBJ2-7 TRBV27 - CASSWTGAVGEQYF TGTGCCAGCAGTTGGACAGGGGCGGTGGGGGAGCAGTACTTC
- TRBJ2-3 TRBV15 - CATSRDAGSGYTDTQYF TGTGCCACCAGCAGAGACGCAGGAAGCGGGTACACAGATACGCAGTATTTT
- TRBJ1-5 TRBV7-8 - CASSQPRGRYYSNQPQHF TGTGCCAGCAGCCAACCAAGGGGCAGGTATTATAGCAATCAGCCCCAGCATTTT
TRBD1 TRBJ2-4 TRBV18 - CASSLTGVQYF TGTGCCAGCTCACTCACAGGGGTCCAGTACTTC
- TRBJ2-1 TRBV6-5 few CASSYTLGYNEQFF TGTGCCAGCAGTTACACCCTAGGTTACAATGAGCAGTTCTTC
- TRBJ1-1 TRBV19 - CASRGVTEAFF TGTGCCAGTAGGGGAGTGACTGAAGCTTTCTTT
- TRBJ2-1 TRBV9 few CASSALGGALSYNEQFF TGTGCCAGCAGCGCTTTAGGGGGGGCTCTCTCCTACAATGAGCAGTTCTTC
- TRBJ2-1 TRBV11-2 - CASSTQAGSYNEQFF TGTGCCAGCAGCACCCAAGCAGGGTCCTACAATGAGCAGTTCTTC
- TRBJ1-2 TRBV5-1 - CASSSGPSNYGYTF TGCGCCAGCAGCTCCGGTCCCTCCAACTATGGCTACACCTTC
- TRBJ1-2 TRBV29-1 once CSVGVNTGWNGYTF TGCAGCGTTGGAGTCAACACAGGGTGGAATGGCTACACCTTC
- TRBJ1-1 TRBV4-2 once CASSQPTGTHTEAFF TGTGCCAGCAGCCAACCTACTGGGACACACACTGAAGCTTTCTTT
- TRBJ1-1 TRBV5-1 few CASSLTGSAEAFF TGCGCCAGCAGCTTGACAGGGAGCGCTGAAGCTTTCTTT
- TRBJ2-2 TRBV13 - CASSLAASGNTGELFF TGTGCCAGCAGCTTAGCGGCTTCGGGGAACACCGGGGAGCTGTTTTTT
TRBD1 TRBJ2-2 TRBV7-9 - CASSQPDRGHRELFF TGTGCCAGCAGCCAACCAGACAGGGGACACCGGGAGCTGTTTTTT
TRBD1 TRBJ1-6 TRBV27 - CASSLVGTGGGRSPLHF TGTGCCAGCAGTTTGGTCGGGACAGGGGGGGGTCGTTCACCCCTCCACTTT
TRBD2 TRBJ2-5 TRBV19 - CASSPGTSGQETQYF TGTGCCAGTAGTCCAGGGACTAGCGGTCAAGAGACCCAGTACTTC
- TRBJ2-1 TRBV19 few CASSMRAGSYNEQFF TGTGCCAGTAGTATGAGAGCGGGCTCCTACAATGAGCAGTTCTTC
- TRBJ1-6 TRBV18 - CASSPRQNNSPLHF TGTGCCAGCTCACCCCGACAGAATAATTCACCCCTCCACTTT
- TRBJ1-1 TRBV7-9 few CASSKDTLNTEAFF TGTGCCAGCAGCAAAGACACGTTGAACACTGAAGCTTTCTTT
TRBD2 TRBJ2-2 TRBV7-3 - CASSSTGTSIWNTGELFF TGTGCCAGCAGCTCCACCGGGACTAGTATTTGGAACACCGGGGAGCTGTTTTTT
- TRBJ2-2 TRBV7-3 few CASSQTVGGELFF TGTGCCAGCAGCCAAACAGTAGGCGGGGAGCTGTTTTTT
- TRBJ2-2 TRBV9 - CASRDSANTGELFF TGTGCCAGCAGGGACAGTGCGAACACCGGGGAGCTGTTTTTT
- TRBJ2-1 TRBV6-1 - CASSEGAGGGNEQFF TGTGCCAGCAGTGAAGGGGCTGGGGGAGGTAATGAGCAGTTCTTC
- TRBJ2-7 TRBV19 - CASSIGSLQAEQYF TGTGCCAGTAGTATCGGCTCGTTGCAGGCCGAGCAGTACTTC
TRBD1 TRBJ2-4 TRBV5-6 - CASSQIRDRVNIQYF TGTGCCAGCAGCCAAATCCGGGACAGGGTCAACATTCAGTACTTC
- TRBJ2-1 TRBV29-1 - CSVRTGYNEQFF TGCAGCGTACGTACAGGGTACAATGAGCAGTTCTTC
- TRBJ2-5 TRBV19 - CASSIDISTQAVGTQYF TGTGCCAGTAGTATAGATATTTCGACGCAGGCTGTGGGGACCCAGTACTTC
TRBD2 TRBJ2-1 TRBV4-2 - CASSAREGGWNEQFF TGTGCCAGCAGCGCCCGGGAGGGGGGATGGAATGAGCAGTTCTTC
- TRBJ1-1 TRBV6-1 - CAGTSGFMNTEAFF TGTGCCGGAACATCAGGGTTCATGAACACTGAAGCTTTCTTT
TRBD2 TRBJ2-1 TRBV2 - CARGQPGGDRNEQFF TGTGCCAGAGGTCAACCGGGAGGGGACCGCAATGAGCAGTTCTTC
- TRBJ1-5 TRBV7-2 - CASSLTDHPGWVQPQHF TGTGCCAGCAGCCTAACCGATCATCCAGGGTGGGTTCAGCCCCAGCATTTT